This TCR beta chain was captured in a study of T cells in Graves' hyperthyroidism and ophthalmopathy. Study-wide findings and caveats: Blood also showed most of the thyroid clonotypes that were expanded above 0.001.

The CDR3 runs to 15 residues. Points on this clonotype: Its antigen is not known. A much more abundant neighbour one base away suggests this may be a read error.

TCR beta CDR3 region amplification was performed from RNA transcripts. Primed by the HTBI set, a first-round RT-PCR was run on the TCR CDR3. Each CDR3 protein is one row after TCRdb ran MiXCR on the multiplex PCR reads. The sample includes about 360,000 distinct CDR3 sequences, about a fifth of them seen just once. The genes are TRBV12-3 or TRBV12-4 and TRBJ1-1, with 7 bases fitting TRBD1. The sequence derives from a woman between 18 and 29 years old with Graves' hyperthyroidism. The sample comprised blood. The CDR3 sequence is CACSLAGQRNTEAFF. The CDR3 DNA reads TGTGCCTGCAGTTTAGCGGGACAGAGGAACACTGAAGCTTTCTTT.